This passage covers 2 T cell receptor beta chains from one sample sequenced in a study of beta chain features in type 1 diabetes. Broader study findings: There was a moderate but significant shortening of TCRB CDR3s in all four CD4+ subsets of Type 1 diabetes patients.

Their specific antigens are unknown. Expressed TCRB transcripts were sequenced, since all the RNA that had been isolated was reverse transcribed. The assay was immunoSEQ multiplex PCR, and TCRdb's table has in-frame clones only and misses some. The sample includes roughly 140,000 clones, approximately 10% of them seen just once. The sequenced sample was central memory CD4+ T cells from blood. The receptor source for this set is a man aged 30 to 45 with type 1 diabetes.

This clone turned up a few times. The chain employs TRBV20-1 and TRBJ2-3; D is uncertain. Germline V gene sequence: CDR1 DFQATT, CDR2 SNEGSKA (reference sequence). V was trimmed by 5 bases and J by 3 bases, leaving 3 bases between them. This CDR3 is built from 10 residues. CDR3 sequence reads: CSARTDTQYF. DNA for the CDR3: TGCAGTGCTCGGACAGATACGCAGTATTTT.

This chain joins TRBV10-3 and TRBJ2-6; D might be TRBD1 (5 bases). Germline CDR1 ENHRY, CDR2 SYGVKD. Trimming removed 4 bases at V and 4 bases at J, with 14 bases between. This CDR3 contains 16 residues. The chain's CDR3 is CAISVTQGSGANVLTF. CDR3 DNA sequence: TGTGCCATCAGTGTTACGCAGGGTTCCGGGGCCAACGTCCTGACTTTC.